This record concerns one TCR beta chain sequence. The conserved closing phenylalanine or tryptophan is absent in this CDR3, likely reflecting a read error. From about 0.5 ug of total RNA, TCR beta-specific cDNA was reverse-transcribed using a constant-region primer. Libraries covering TCR beta were generated through three nested multiplex PCR rounds (using a slightly modified ARM-PCR). TCRdb fed the multiplex PCR reads into MiXCR, producing one record per CDR3 protein. Of 250,000 to 350,000 distinct CDR3 sequences listed, about three fifths are singletons. Germline DNA was extracted alongside blood RNA, which was obtained from unsorted whole blood. A sample of approximately 4 milliliters of peripheral blood was taken before surgery. The data stem from a study of tumor-infiltrating lymphocytes in primary liver carcinoma. The sequenced sample was peripheral blood. The TCR comes from a young woman with primary liver carcinoma and hepatitis B virus infection.

The CDR3 DNA reads TGTGCCGGCAGGCCAACTAGCGGGGGCTACAATGAGCAGTTCTCC. Protein product: CAGRPTSGGYNEQFS. The rearrangement uses TRBV12-3 or TRBV12-4 and TRBJ2-1, with 11 bases fitting TRBD2. The CDR3 contains 15 residues.